This paragraph reports one T cell receptor beta chain. The data stem from a study of blood T cell repertoires in COVID-19. As for the study in general: The United States, Italy and Spain provided the acute and convalescent COVID-19 samples. T cells, B-cell-depleted T cells, or PBMCs supplied cDNA or gDNA.

Using immunoSEQ multiplex PCR, the repertoire was profiled, and TCRdb retains in-frame clones only, with some absent. The sample yields hundreds of thousands of clones, about nine tenths seen once. The specimen sequenced was peripheral blood. The sequence came from a woman in her late teens or twenties with acute or convalescent COVID-19.

The CDR3 is CASSDVGQSKLFF. The CDR3 nucleotides are TGTGCCAGCAGCGATGTAGGACAATCAAAACTGTTTTTT. The chain joins TRBV9 to TRBJ1-4; D possibly corresponds to TRBD1 (5 bases). Germline-derived CDR1 and CDR2 are SGDLS and YYNGEE. This CDR3 comprises 13 residues. The V end lost 3 bases, the J end lost 10 bases, and 13 bases lay between the germline ends.